Listed below are T cell receptor beta chains from one sample, sequenced in a study of CD8 T cells in Susac syndrome. Each CDR3 protein gets one entry after TCRdb re-called the immunoSEQ multiplex PCR reads with MiXCR. The sample comprises fewer than 65,000 distinct CDR3 sequences, around nine tenths of which are singletons, and approximately 0.21% rests with the top ten. The sample was CD8+ T cells from PBMCs. These receptors originate from a human donor in good health. CDR3s include the opening cysteine and the closing phenylalanine or tryptophan. D genes are given only for firm matches. Rows give clone size only sometimes, using once, few, many, or a class for an expanded clone.

d_gene | j_gene | v_gene | abundance | CDR3aa | CDR3nt
TRBD2 | TRBJ2-1 | TRBV11-2 | - | CASRGLAGGPYNEQFF | TGTGCCAGCAGGGGACTAGCGGGGGGGCCCTACAATGAGCAGTTCTTC
TRBD2 | TRBJ2-7 | TRBV6-1 | - | CASSGLLAGDYEQYF | TGTGCCAGCAGTGGTCTACTAGCGGGGGACTACGAGCAGTACTTC
- | TRBJ2-2 | TRBV29-1 | - | CSAQGSGELFF | TGCAGCGCCCAGGGCTCCGGGGAGCTGTTTTTT
- | TRBJ2-1 | TRBV12-3/TRBV12-4 | - | CASSFRLSYNEQFF | TGTGCCAGCAGTTTCAGACTTTCCTACAATGAGCAGTTCTTC
TRBD1 | TRBJ1-5 | TRBV20-1 | - | CSARGGTGYQPQHF | TGCAGTGCTAGGGGAGGGACAGGGTATCAGCCCCAGCATTTT
- | TRBJ2-1 | TRBV9 | - | CASSVPTGDNEQFF | TGTGCCAGCAGCGTACCAACTGGAGACAATGAGCAGTTCTTC
TRBD1 | TRBJ2-2 | TRBV5-1 | - | CASSLRGPGELFF | TGCGCCAGCAGCCTCAGGGGGCCCGGGGAGCTGTTTTTT
TRBD1 | TRBJ1-1 | TRBV4-2 | - | CASSQEGQGAGGTEAFF | TGTGCCAGCAGCCAGGAGGGACAGGGGGCCGGCGGCACTGAAGCTTTCTTT
- | TRBJ1-1 | TRBV10-3 | - | CAITSGQREAFF | TGTGCCATCACATCGGGACAAAGAGAAGCTTTCTTT
TRBD2 | TRBJ2-7 | TRBV14 | once | CASSQGVAGDSYEQYF | TGTGCCAGCAGCCAGGGGGTGGCGGGGGACTCCTACGAGCAGTACTTC
- | TRBJ1-2 | TRBV10-3 | - | CAISGGGLYGYTF | TGTGCCATCAGTGGTGGGGGCCTCTATGGCTACACCTTC
- | TRBJ2-1 | TRBV5-1 | - | CASSPEYGHNEQFF | TGCGCCAGCAGCCCCGAATACGGACACAATGAGCAGTTCTTC
TRBD1 | TRBJ1-1 | TRBV15 | - | CATSRVRGLRTEAFF | TGTGCCACCAGCAGAGTAAGGGGGCTGAGGACTGAAGCTTTCTTT
- | TRBJ1-5 | TRBV5-4 | - | CASSLGPSDQPQHF | TGTGCCAGCAGCCTGGGGCCGAGCGATCAGCCCCAGCATTTT
- | TRBJ2-3 | TRBV7-2 | - | CASSLHNTDTQYF | TGTGCCAGCAGCTTACACAACACAGATACGCAGTATTTT
- | TRBJ2-2 | TRBV6-4 | - | CASSDRDYTGELFF | TGTGCCAGCAGTGACCGGGACTACACCGGGGAGCTGTTTTTT
- | TRBJ2-1 | TRBV6-1 | - | CASSATKNEQFF | TGTGCCAGCAGTGCAACCAAAAATGAGCAGTTCTTC
- | TRBJ2-5 | TRBV20-1 | - | CSARDGGEGSMAQYF | TGCAGTGCTAGAGACGGAGGAGAGGGGAGTATGGCCCAGTACTTC
- | TRBJ1-6 | TRBV12-3/TRBV12-4 | - | CASSLAYGNSPLHF | TGTGCCAGCAGTTTAGCGTACGGCAATTCACCCCTCCACTTT
- | TRBJ2-3 | TRBV12-3/TRBV12-4 | - | CASTTGPSTDTQYF | TGTGCCAGCACCACGGGACCCAGCACAGATACGCAGTATTTT
- | TRBJ2-7 | TRBV20-1 | few | CSARVDSQSSYEQYF | TGCAGTGCTAGAGTGGACAGTCAAAGCTCCTACGAGCAGTACTTC
- | TRBJ2-3 | TRBV6-5 | - | CASSFTYTDTQYF | TGTGCCAGCAGTTTCACGTACACAGATACGCAGTATTTT
- | TRBJ1-6 | TRBV6-6 | - | CASSYSSGGNSPLHF | TGTGCCAGCAGTTACTCTTCAGGAGGGAATTCACCCCTCCACTTT
TRBD1 | TRBJ2-7 | TRBV4-1 | - | CASSHPDRLSYEQYF | TGCGCCAGCAGCCACCCGGACAGGCTCTCCTACGAGCAGTACTTC
- | TRBJ1-1 | TRBV28 | - | CASSLSAENTEAFF | TGTGCCAGCAGTTTAAGCGCGGAGAACACTGAAGCTTTCTTT
- | TRBJ2-1 | TRBV12-5 | - | CASVPGLNYNEQFF | TGTGCTAGTGTACCGGGACTTAACTACAATGAGCAGTTCTTC
- | TRBJ2-2 | TRBV7-9 | - | CASSLVGAGELFF | TGTGCCAGCAGCTTAGTTGGGGCCGGGGAGCTGTTTTTT
- | TRBJ1-2 | TRBV9 | - | CASSPGIGGYTF | TGTGCCAGCAGCCCCGGGATCGGTGGCTACACCTTC
- | TRBJ2-1 | TRBV28 | - | CASQNPSDYNEQFF | TGTGCCAGCCAGAATCCTAGCGACTACAATGAGCAGTTCTTC
TRBD2 | TRBJ2-7 | TRBV6-5 | - | CASSYSRGATSSYEQYF | TGTGCCAGCAGCTACTCGCGGGGGGCGACTAGCTCCTACGAGCAGTACTTC
TRBD1 | TRBJ1-1 | TRBV4-3 | once | CASSWTGSGTEAFF | TGCGCCAGCAGCTGGACAGGGTCCGGCACTGAAGCTTTCTTT
TRBD1 | TRBJ2-5 | TRBV27 | - | CASSWETGMETQYF | TGTGCCAGCAGCTGGGAGACAGGGATGGAGACCCAGTACTTC
- | TRBJ2-3 | TRBV9 | - | CASSVSTDTQYF | TGTGCCAGCAGCGTCAGCACAGATACGCAGTATTTT
- | TRBJ2-5 | TRBV19 | - | CASSIQDRAGETQYF | TGTGCCAGTAGTATACAGGACCGGGCCGGGGAGACCCAGTACTTC
- | TRBJ1-1 | TRBV6-1 | - | CASSDGTWVAFF | TGTGCCAGCAGTGACGGGACATGGGTAGCTTTCTTT
- | TRBJ2-7 | TRBV6-5 | - | CASSYSSPQYALEQYF | TGTGCCAGCAGTTACTCCTCCCCTCAATACGCCTTGGAGCAGTACTTC
TRBD1 | TRBJ1-5 | TRBV6-1 | - | CASSEAAGQGYQPQHF | TGTGCCAGCAGTGAAGCAGCGGGACAGGGGTACCAGCCCCAGCATTTT
- | TRBJ2-7 | TRBV6-2/TRBV6-3 | - | CASSPKATSSYEQYF | TGTGCCAGCAGCCCTAAAGCGACAAGCTCCTACGAGCAGTACTTC
- | TRBJ1-4 | TRBV7-9 | - | CASSPAVRAFEKLFF | TGTGCCAGCAGCCCTGCCGTAAGGGCGTTCGAAAAACTGTTTTTT
TRBD1 | TRBJ2-7 | TRBV5-1 | - | CASSWTGGEQYF | TGCGCCAGCAGCTGGACAGGGGGCGAGCAGTACTTC
- | TRBJ2-1 | TRBV29-1 | - | CSVDRTRQQFF | TGCAGCGTCGATAGAACTAGGCAGCAGTTCTTC
- | TRBJ2-5 | TRBV6-2/TRBV6-3 | once | CASTIRDFTQETQYF | TGTGCCAGCACCATACGGGACTTCACACAAGAGACCCAGTACTTC